This TCR beta chain originates from a study of blood T cell repertoires in COVID-19. Study background: Spain, Italy and the United States supplied samples that represented acute and convalescent COVID-19. PBMCs, B-cell-depleted T cells, or T cells provided the cDNA or gDNA that made up the material.

In the authors' methods: Reference gene primers were amplified, and this amplification served to estimate nucleated cell counts. Method: immunoSEQ multiplex PCR; TCRdb's copy keeps in-frame clones and lacks some. That table is the source of V, J and clone size, and D and trimming were worked out from the DNA. The data hold about 50,000 clones, with about 90% observed a single time. This receptor was identified in a man aged 45-65 years with active COVID-19. Sequencing input: peripheral blood.

This CDR3 is CASASGGLNEQFF. CDR3 DNA: TGTGCCAGTGCCAGCGGGGGACTTAATGAGCAGTTCTTC. The rearrangement uses TRBV19 and TRBJ2-1; TRBD2 matches 8 bases. The CDR3 consists of 13 residues. J was trimmed by 7 bases and V by 8 bases; bases with no gene match: 7. Germline values: CDR1 LNHDA, CDR2 SQIVND (reference sequence). Looking up the rest from reference TRBV19 and TRBJ2-1 gives the full variable domain: DGGITQSPKYLFRKEGQNVTLSCEQNLNHDAMYWYRQDPGQGLRLIYYSQIVNDFQKGDIAEGYSVSREKKESFPLTVTSAQKNPTAFYLCASASGGLNEQFFGPGTRLTVL.